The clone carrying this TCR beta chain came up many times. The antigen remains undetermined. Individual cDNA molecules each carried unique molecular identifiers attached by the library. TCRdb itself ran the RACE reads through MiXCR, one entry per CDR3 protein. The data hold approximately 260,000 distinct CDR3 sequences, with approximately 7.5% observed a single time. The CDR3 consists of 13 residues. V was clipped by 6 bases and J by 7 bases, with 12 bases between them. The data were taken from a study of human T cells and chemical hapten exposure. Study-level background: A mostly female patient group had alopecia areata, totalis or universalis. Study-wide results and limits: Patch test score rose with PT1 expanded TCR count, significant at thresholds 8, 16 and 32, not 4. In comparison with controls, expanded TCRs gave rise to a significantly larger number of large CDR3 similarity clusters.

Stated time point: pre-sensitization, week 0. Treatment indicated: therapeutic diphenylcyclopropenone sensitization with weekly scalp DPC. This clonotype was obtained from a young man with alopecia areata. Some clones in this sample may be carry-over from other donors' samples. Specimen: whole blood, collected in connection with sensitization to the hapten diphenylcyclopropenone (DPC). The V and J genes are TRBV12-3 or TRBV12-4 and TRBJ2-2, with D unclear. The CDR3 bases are TGTGCCAGCAGCTTTCACAGAGGCGGGGAGCTGTTTTTT. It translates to CASSFHRGGELFF.